These 32 T cell receptor beta chains originate from one sample sequenced in a study of CD8 T cells in ankylosing spondylitis. TCRdb recomputed calls from the 5' RACE reads with MiXCR, one row per CDR3 protein. The table records over 600,000 distinct CDR3 sequences, around 19% of them present only once. No cognate antigen is known for these TCRs. General study results and limits: Ankylosing spondylitis blood appeared to carry a characteristic TCR beta motif of roughly 8 highly homologous variants.

The sample was blood, either unsorted or a sorted T cell fraction (not recorded which). Receptor source: a male donor with ankylosing spondylitis.

In this sample, this clonotype turned up a few times. The chain is built from TRBV15 and TRBJ1-1, with D uncertain. The germline V and J ends were trimmed by 8 bases and 0 bases, with 10 bases remaining between them. The CDR3 runs to 13 residues. Germline CDR1 LNHNV, CDR2 YYDKDF (reference sequence). CDR3 region: CATVDDMNTEAFF. Written as DNA, the CDR3 is TGTGCCACCGTGGACGACATGAACACTGAAGCTTTCTTT.

The V gene is TRBV6-2 or TRBV6-3, the J gene TRBJ1-5; D is undetermined. Germline V gene lookup returns CDR1 MNHEY and CDR2 SVGEGT. Trimming pared 4 bases from V and 5 bases from J, leaving 9 bases between. This CDR3 is 13 amino acids long. CDR3 sequence: CASSSTEYQPQHF. CDR3 coding DNA: TGTGCCAGCAGTTCAACAGAATATCAGCCCCAGCATTTT.

This clonotype was picked up a small number of times. The chain recombines TRBV29-1 with TRBJ2-2, with D maybe TRBD2 (7 bases). The CDR3 covers 15 residues. Per germline, CDR1 SQVTM and CDR2 ANQGSEA. Trimming took 0 bases from V and 4 from J, leaving 12 bases between them. The CDR3 DNA follows: TGCAGCGTTGAAGACGCGGGGGCGGGCACCGGGGAGCTGTTTTTT. This translates into CSVEDAGAGTGELFF.

The V and J genes are TRBV20-1 and TRBJ2-1, with 7 nucleotides matching TRBD1. V shed 5 bases and J 0 bases; nucleotides not matched to a gene: 4. CDR1 DFQATT and CDR2 SNEGSKA come from the germline V gene (reference sequence). This CDR3 has 14 amino acids. This CDR3 reads CSAADRASYNEQFF. The CDR3 DNA sequence: TGCAGTGCTGCCGACAGGGCCTCCTACAATGAGCAGTTCTTC.

Written as DNA, the CDR3 is TGTGCCATCAGTGGTTTTATAGGCGGGTTTAGCGGGATCTCCTCCTACAATGAGCAGTTCTTC. It is translated as CAISGFIGGFSGISSYNEQFF. J is TRBJ2-1 and V is TRBV10-3; TRBD2 matches at 8 bases. CDR3 length: 21 amino acids. Germline lookup yields CDR1 ENHRY and CDR2 SYGVKD. J lost 0 bases, V lost 4 bases, and 20 bases had no gene match.

This clonotype was seen a handful of times. This sequence joins TRBV4-1 and TRBJ2-5; a weak D match, TRBD2 (6 bases). V was cut by 0 bases and J by 1 base, with 9 bases left in between. The CDR3 covers 15 residues. The germline V gene encodes CDR1 MGHRA and CDR2 YSYEKL. DNA of the CDR3: TGCGCCAGCAGCCAAGAACGGAGGGCCCAAGAGACCCAGTACTTC. Protein sequence: CASSQERRAQETQYF.

This clonotype has a handful of counts. V is TRBV9 and J is TRBJ1-6; maybe TRBD1 (6 bases). The germline CDR1 and CDR2 sequences are SGDLS and YYNGEE. Trimming removed 4 bases at V and 5 bases at J, with 10 bases between. This CDR3 is 14 amino acids long. The CDR3 loop is CASSLDSHNSPLHF. CDR3 DNA: TGTGCCAGCAGCTTGGACAGCCATAATTCACCCCTCCACTTT.

A note on this clonotype: Relative to the germline gene, one junction end is altered; a read error may explain this. The J gene is TRBJ2-5, the V gene TRBV5-1; D unclear. The length of the CDR3 is 15 residues. Germline V gene sequence: CDR1 SGHRS, CDR2 YFSETQ. CDR3 sequence (DNA): TGCGCCAGCAGCTTCCCTACAGCGTACCAAGAGACCCAGAACTTC. It specifies CASSFPTAYQETQNF.

The CDR3 sequence: CASNTGLIVPSSYNEQFF. CDR3 DNA sequence: TGTGCCAGCAATACGGGACTGATTGTCCCGAGCTCCTACAATGAGCAGTTCTTC. The rearrangement links TRBV12-3 or TRBV12-4 to TRBJ2-1; D may be TRBD2 (6 bases). The CDR3 covers 18 residues. Trimming shortened V by 7 bases and J by 0 bases, and 22 bases separated the two germline ends.

In this sample, this clonotype turned up a few times. The chain employs TRBV5-1 and TRBJ2-5, with 8 bases aligning to TRBD2. This CDR3 has 16 amino acids. CDR1 and CDR2 (germline): SGHRS, YFSETQ. The junction had 12 bases not matched to a gene; V was cut back by 6 bases and J by 2 bases. CDR3 region: CASNRGSSGDQETQYF. In DNA, the CDR3 is TGCGCCAGCAACCGAGGGAGTAGCGGGGATCAAGAGACCCAGTACTTC.

In its sample, this clonotype was seen a few times. This chain joins TRBV10-3 and TRBJ1-1; 9 nucleotides align to TRBD1. This CDR3 spans 13 amino acids. The V and J ends lost 4 bases and 5 bases, in that order; junction bases with no gene match: 2. Germline CDR1 is ENHRY and CDR2 is SYGVKD. The CDR3 region is CAISVGTGTEAFF. The CDR3 DNA reads as TGTGCCATCAGTGTTGGGACAGGGACTGAAGCTTTCTTT.

This clonotype has more than one count but fewer than ten. The chain recombines TRBV9 with TRBJ2-2; no clear D. The V and J ends lost 0 bases and 8 bases respectively, with 14 bases between them. Germline-derived CDR1 and CDR2 are SGDLS and YYNGEE. This CDR3 is built from 15 residues. The CDR3 is CASSVVPEPRGELFF. CDR3 DNA: TGTGCCAGCAGCGTAGTCCCCGAACCTAGGGGGGAGCTGTTTTTT.

This clonotype showed up just a few times. This chain joins TRBV5-1 and TRBJ2-7; 7 nucleotides align to TRBD1. The trim removed 4 bases at V and 5 bases at J, leaving 12 bases unmatched. The CDR3 loop spans 15 amino acids. Germline lookup yields CDR1 SGHRS and CDR2 YFSETQ. The CDR3 DNA follows: TGCGCCAGCAGCCGGACAGGCCCCATCCGGAACGAGCAGTACTTC. This codes for CASSRTGPIRNEQYF.

This chain links TRBV7-8 with TRBJ1-1, with a tentative D call TRBD1 (5 bases). The germline V and J ends were trimmed by 4 bases and 11 bases, with 23 bases remaining between them. The germline V gene has CDR1 SGHVS and CDR2 FQNEAQ. The CDR3 runs 15 residues. The CDR3: CASSSTNRDVLRAFF. In DNA form, the CDR3 reads TGTGCCAGCAGCTCAACAAACCGGGACGTCTTAAGGGCTTTCTTT.

This clonotype was seen at least ten times. The genes are TRBV12-3 or TRBV12-4 and TRBJ1-6, with no clear D. The germline V and J ends were trimmed by 3 bases and 9 bases, with 6 bases remaining between them. The CDR3 covers 12 residues. DNA for the CDR3: TGTGCCAGCAGTTTTCATGGTTCACCCCTCCACTTT. It encodes CASSFHGSPLHF.

V gene TRBV5-1 combines with J gene TRBJ2-1; a weak D match, TRBD2 (5 bases). Between the trimmed V and J ends, which lost 5 bases and 3 bases, there was a span of 12 bases. Per the germline V gene, CDR1 is SGHRS and CDR2 is YFSETQ. The length of the CDR3 is 14 residues. CDR3 loop: CASRGSAGYNEQFF. In DNA, the CDR3 is TGCGCCAGCAGGGGCTCGGCGGGCTACAATGAGCAGTTCTTC.

The sample holds one count of this clonotype. The germline gene is not matched at one end of the junction; a read error may be the cause. This chain joins TRBV7-7 and TRBJ2-3; D tentatively fits TRBD1 or TRBD2 (5 bases each). Per germline, CDR1 SSHAT and CDR2 FNYEAQ (reference sequence). The CDR3 sequence is 16 residues long. The CDR3 DNA is TGTGCTAGCAGCTTAGGTCAGGGACCGAACACAGATACGCAGTATTTT. Translating gives CASSLGQGPNTDTQYF.

V gene TRBV6-5 combines with J gene TRBJ1-4, with D unresolved. This CDR3 has 13 amino acids. Looked up from germline, CDR1 is MNHEY and CDR2 is SVGAGI. V lost 2 bases and J 5 bases, leaving 6 bases between the germline ends. The CDR3 sequence is CASSYRTNEKLFF. CDR3 nucleotides: TGTGCCAGCAGTTACCGAACCAATGAAAAACTGTTTTTT.

This clonotype was seen ten or more times. The chain uses TRBV28 and TRBJ2-7; weak D call: TRBD1 (6 bases). The germline V gene has CDR1 MDHEN and CDR2 SYDVKM. This CDR3 has 15 residues. V was trimmed by 5 bases and J by 6 bases, leaving 20 bases between them. CDR3 amino acids: CASSPTEQGSREQYF. In nucleotides, the CDR3 is TGTGCCAGCAGTCCCACAGAACAGGGTTCCCGCGAGCAGTACTTC.

CDR3 residues: CASGLVTRDRGGAVEQYF. The CDR3 DNA reads TGTGCTAGTGGTTTGGTGACCCGGGACAGGGGCGGGGCGGTGGAGCAGTACTTC. The V call is TRBV12-5, the J call TRBJ2-7; 10 positions agree with TRBD1. CDR3 length: 18 amino acids. The germline CDR1 and CDR2 sequences are LGHNT and FRNRAP. V gave up 0 bases and J gave up 7 bases; unmatched junction bases: 15.

V is TRBV29-1 and J is TRBJ2-7; the D gene is possibly TRBD1 (5 bases). The CDR3 extends over 13 amino acids. From germline, CDR1 is SQVTM and CDR2 ANQGSEA. In nucleotides, the CDR3 is TGCAGTCATAGGGGTGACTCGCCCTACGAGCAGTACTTC. This encodes CSHRGDSPYEQYF.

The rearrangement links TRBV4-2 to TRBJ2-7; D is unresolved. V lost 1 base and J lost 3, with 13 bases in between. CDR3 length: 15 residues. CDR1 is LGHNA, CDR2 YNFKEQ, per germline. CDR3 loop: CASSQASELNYEQYF. Written as DNA, the CDR3 is TGTGCCAGCAGCCAAGCGTCAGAACTAAACTACGAGCAGTACTTC.

The chain couples TRBV10-3 to TRBJ2-1; D unclear. The length of the CDR3 is 15 residues. Trimming stripped 5 bases from V and 0 bases from J, with 11 bases between. Germline CDR1 is ENHRY and CDR2 is SYGVKD. This chain's CDR3 is CAISFDVRSYNEQFF. The CDR3 nucleotides are TGTGCCATCAGTTTTGACGTTCGCTCCTACAATGAGCAGTTCTTC.

This clonotype was recorded a few times. The CDR3 loop reads CASSQGGGPNTGELFF. CDR3 nucleotide sequence: TGCGCCAGCAGCCAGGGCGGGGGGCCCAACACCGGGGAGCTGTTTTTT. This rearrangement joins TRBV4-1 to TRBJ2-2; 8 bases agree with TRBD2. Germline trimming cut 3 bases from V and 2 bases from J; bases unmatched to any gene: 5. The length of the CDR3 is 16 residues. Germline V gene lookup returns CDR1 MGHRA and CDR2 YSYEKL.

The genes are TRBV3-1 and TRBJ1-1; D call uncertain. Germline values: CDR1 LGHDT, CDR2 YNNKEL (reference sequence). This CDR3 is built from 14 residues. Trimming stripped 6 bases from V and 0 bases from J, with 11 bases between. CDR3 in DNA: TGTGCCAGCAGACTAACTGACTTGAACACTGAAGCTTTCTTT. It translates to CASRLTDLNTEAFF. Full variable domain (remainder filled in from reference TRBV3-1 and TRBJ1-1): DTAVSQTPKYLVTQMGNDKSIKCEQNLGHDTMYWYKQDSKKFLKIMFSYNNKELIINETVPNRFSPKSPDKAHLNLHINSLELGDSAVYFCASRLTDLNTEAFFGQGTRLTVV.

This clonotype has just a few counts. This chain connects TRBV4-2 to TRBJ2-7; 8 bases match TRBD2. Germline trimming cut 3 bases from V and 3 bases from J; bases unmatched to any gene: 10. The V gene's germline CDR1 is LGHNA and CDR2 YNFKEQ. The CDR3 extends over 16 amino acids. As DNA, the CDR3 is TGTGCCAGCAGCCAGTCGACGGGAGGGATAAACTACGAGCAGTACTTC. Translation: CASSQSTGGINYEQYF.

The CDR3 sequence is CASSVQGAADTQYF. CDR3 bases: TGCGCCAGCAGTGTCCAGGGGGCGGCAGATACGCAGTATTTT. The gene calls are TRBV10-2 and TRBJ2-3; 8 positions match TRBD1. The trim removed 4 bases at V and 4 bases at J, leaving 4 bases unmatched. CDR1 and CDR2 (germline): WSHSY, SAAADI. This CDR3 contains 14 residues.

This clonotype was counted only a few times. The V call is TRBV20-1, the J call TRBJ1-2; D unclear. CDR1 and CDR2 from the germline V gene are DFQATT and SNEGSKA (reference sequence). This CDR3 is built from 14 residues. The CDR3 nucleotides read TGCAGCGCACCCGCTCCTCAAAACAACTATGGCTACACCTTC. This gives the protein CSAPAPQNNYGYTF.

This clonotype has a handful of counts. J is TRBJ2-2 and V is TRBV7-9; D not certain. This CDR3 has 13 amino acids. Germline values: CDR1 SEHNR, CDR2 FQNEAQ (reference sequence). The ends were cut back, 1 base at V and 6 bases at J, with 6 bases in the middle. The CDR3, as DNA: TGTGCCAGCAGCTTAGTGCAGTCCGGGGAGCTGTTTTTT. Translating gives CASSLVQSGELFF.

This clonotype has more than one count but fewer than ten. The chain joins TRBV12-3 or TRBV12-4 to TRBJ2-7, with 11 bases aligning to TRBD1. The CDR3 spans 14 residues. V gave up 7 bases and J gave up 3 bases; unmatched junction bases: 5. CDR3 residues: CASTPGTGGYEQYF. CDR3 nucleotides: TGTGCCAGCACCCCGGGGACAGGGGGCTACGAGCAGTACTTC.

The rearrangement joins TRBV10-1 to TRBJ2-5; D remains ambiguous. The length of the CDR3 is 13 residues. Trimming left V 0 bases short and J 5 bases short, with 7 bases between. Germline V gives CDR1 WNHNN, CDR2 SYGVQD (reference sequence). The CDR3 DNA reads TGCGCCAGCAGTGAGTCTTTAGTGGAGACCCAGTACTTC. Translating it yields CASSESLVETQYF.

The chain combines TRBV12-3 or TRBV12-4 with TRBJ2-1, with a tentative D call TRBD2 (5 bases). V lost 5 bases to trimming and J lost 2 bases, with 13 bases between them. The CDR3 has 15 residues. The CDR3 loop is CASSLRTGAYNEQFF. In DNA, the CDR3 is TGTGCCAGCAGTCTACGGACCGGGGCCTACAATGAGCAGTTCTTC.